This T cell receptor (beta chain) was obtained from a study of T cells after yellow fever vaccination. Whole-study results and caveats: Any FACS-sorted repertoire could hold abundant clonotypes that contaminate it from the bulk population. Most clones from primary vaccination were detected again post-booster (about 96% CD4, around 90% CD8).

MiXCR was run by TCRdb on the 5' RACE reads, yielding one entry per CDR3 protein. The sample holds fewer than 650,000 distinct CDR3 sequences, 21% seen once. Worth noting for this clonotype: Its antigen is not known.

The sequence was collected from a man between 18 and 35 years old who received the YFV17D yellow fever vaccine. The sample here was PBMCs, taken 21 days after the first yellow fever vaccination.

The CDR3 coding sequence is TGTGCCAGCAGTTACAGCAGGGATGGTGGCTACACCTTC. It encodes CASSYSRDGGYTF. This chain uses TRBV6-5 with TRBJ1-2; D might be TRBD1 (5 bases). The CDR3 runs to 13 residues. Germline V gives CDR1 MNHEY, CDR2 SVGAGI. V was clipped by 2 bases and J by 7 bases, with 11 bases between them.